Listed below are T cell receptor beta chains from one sample, sequenced in a study of regulatory T cells in long-lasting Graves disease. One entry per CDR3 protein, called by TCRdb with MiXCR from the multiplex PCR reads. The sample comprises approximately 560,000 distinct CDR3 sequences, around 15% of which are singletons, and around 12% rests with the top ten. These same records also appear under a second study, on T cells in Graves' hyperthyroidism and ophthalmopathy.

Sequences were derived from peripheral blood mononuclear cells (PBMCs), sampled at new diagnosis, from a patient treated with antithyroid drugs. The receptors shown here come from a man aged 18 to 29 with Graves disease. The CDR3 runs from the conserved cysteine through the conserved F or W. The D gene is left open where the match is weak. The size of a clone is reported for some rows only, either as once, few or many, or as a class for expanded clones.

clone_size,d_call,v_call,j_call,cdr3_nt,cdr3_aa
few,TRBD2,TRBV29-1,TRBJ2-5,TGCAGTATTGAAGGGACTAGCGGGAGCGAGAGAGAGACCCAGTACTTC,CSIEGTSGSERETQYF
few,.,TRBV3-1,TRBJ2-5,TGTGCCAGCAGCCCCTCCGTGGGAAACGGGGAGACCCAGTACTTC,CASSPSVGNGETQYF
many,.,TRBV2,TRBJ2-2,TGTGCCTCCCGCGGGACCGGGGAGCTGTTTTTT,CASRGTGELFF
many,.,TRBV18,TRBJ2-1,TGTGCCAGCTCCCCGCCAGTTTCCTACAATGAGCAGTTCTTC,CASSPPVSYNEQFF
.,TRBD2,TRBV6-2/TRBV6-3,TRBJ2-5,TGTGCCAGCAGTGAATCGGGACTAGCGGGAGATGAGACCCAGTACTTC,CASSESGLAGDETQYF
many,.,TRBV6-1,TRBJ2-7,TGTGCCAGCAGTGATTGGGGAAAGGGCTACGAGCAGTACTTC,CASSDWGKGYEQYF
many,TRBD2,TRBV29-1,TRBJ2-7,TGCAGCGTTAGGCTTTCGATGGCTAGCGGGAACTACGAGCAGTACTTC,CSVRLSMASGNYEQYF
few,TRBD1,TRBV5-6,TRBJ1-1,TGTGCCAGCAGTGGGACAGGCTTCATCACTGAAGCTTTCTTT,CASSGTGFITEAFF
many,.,TRBV6-1,TRBJ1-1,TGTGCCAGCAGTGAAGTCCGGGCGGGTAACACTGAAGCTTTCTTT,CASSEVRAGNTEAFF
few,TRBD1,TRBV28,TRBJ2-7,TGTGCCAGCAGTCACGGGACAGGGGTTGAGCAGTACTTC,CASSHGTGVEQYF
few,.,TRBV20-1,TRBJ2-1,TGCAGTGCTAGTCTTCTCCCGGGTGCTCGGGGTAGAAATGAGCAGTTCTTC,CSASLLPGARGRNEQFF
many,.,TRBV13,TRBJ2-3,TGTGCCAGCAGCCCGGGACAAACAGATACGCAGTATTTT,CASSPGQTDTQYF
few,TRBD1,TRBV30,TRBJ2-6,TGTGCCTCCACCGGGACAGGTAGCTCTGGGGCCAACGTCCTGACTTTC,CASTGTGSSGANVLTF
.,.,TRBV10-3,TRBJ1-6,TGTGCCATCGCCAGTACCTATAATTCACCCCTCCACTTT,CAIASTYNSPLHF
few,.,TRBV20-1,TRBJ1-5,TGCAGTGCTGGTAATCAGCCCCAGCATTTT,CSAGNQPQHF
.,.,TRBV7-3,TRBJ1-3,TGTGCCAGCAGCTTAAACGGGCCCTCTGGAAACACCATATATTTT,CASSLNGPSGNTIYF
.,.,TRBV19,TRBJ1-1,TGTGCCAGTACCTGGAGAGGTTTTGGGAGGAACACTGAAGCTTTCTTT,CASTWRGFGRNTEAFF
many,.,TRBV4-1,TRBJ2-3,TGCGCCAGCAGCCAAGTTTTCACAGATACGCAGTATTTT,CASSQVFTDTQYF
.,.,TRBV6-2/TRBV6-3,TRBJ2-2,TGTGCCAGCAGTTACTCGTCTGGGGTTAGGGAGCTGTTTTTT,CASSYSSGVRELFF
many,.,TRBV20-1,TRBJ1-1,TGCAGTGCTAGATATAGTCTAACTGAAGCTTTCTTT,CSARYSLTEAFF
many,.,TRBV11-2,TRBJ1-6,TGTGCCAGCAGCCCTAACATATTAGGGTCACCCCTCCACTTT,CASSPNILGSPLHF
many,.,TRBV2,TRBJ1-2,TGTGCCAGCAGGGACGAGGGGACCGTCTATGGCTACACCTTC,CASRDEGTVYGYTF
.,.,TRBV7-8,TRBJ2-5,TGTGCCAGCAGCCGAGGTTGGGAGACCCAGTACTTC,CASSRGWETQYF
many,.,TRBV20-1,TRBJ2-1,TGCAGTGCTCTGCGAGGGAGCTCCTACAATGAGCAGTTCTTC,CSALRGSSYNEQFF
many,TRBD2,TRBV30,TRBJ2-5,TGTGCCTGGATTACTAGCGGGAGTGAGACCCAGTACTTC,CAWITSGSETQYF
.,.,TRBV15,TRBJ1-4,TGTGCCACCAGCAGAGATTACACCTCGGAAAAACTGTTTTTT,CATSRDYTSEKLFF
many,TRBD1,TRBV28,TRBJ2-7,TGTGCCAGCAGTTTTGTGAGGGGGCTCGGCGAGCAGTACTTC,CASSFVRGLGEQYF
few,TRBD1,TRBV2,TRBJ1-1,TGTGCCAGCAGTGAGGAACAGGGGGGCACTGAAGCTTTCTTT,CASSEEQGGTEAFF
few,.,TRBV20-1,TRBJ2-1,TGCAGTGCTAGAGCGGGAGCACCGACCAATGAGCAGCTCTTC,CSARAGAPTNEQLF
many,TRBD1,TRBV11-2,TRBJ1-5,TGTGCCAGCAGCTTGACAGGGGGCCAGCCCCAGCATTTT,CASSLTGGQPQHF
.,TRBD1,TRBV20-1,TRBJ1-3,TGCAGTGCAACGACAGGGGCAGGAAACACCATATATTTT,CSATTGAGNTIYF